These 21 T cell receptor beta chains were sequenced from one sample in a study of CD8 T cells in Susac syndrome. Random hexamers were used to reverse transcribe an amount of about 0.45 to 1 ug RNA. MiXCR, run by TCRdb on the immunoSEQ multiplex PCR reads, gives a single entry per CDR3 protein. The sample shows under 85,000 distinct CDR3 sequences, approximately 93% of them seen only once. Sequencing used CD8+ T cells from PBMCs. The receptors stem from a human donor with Susac syndrome.

This rearrangement joins TRBV15 to TRBJ1-1; 11 bases agree with TRBD1. Trimming cost V 0 bases and J 7 bases; bases outside gene matches: 7. Germline V gives CDR1 LNHNV, CDR2 YYDKDF (reference sequence). The CDR3 loop spans 16 amino acids. The CDR3 DNA reads as TGTGCCACCAGCAGAGATATAAGGGGACAGGGGGATGAAGCTTTCTTT. As protein: CATSRDIRGQGDEAFF.

The genes are TRBV20-1 and TRBJ1-1; tentatively, D is TRBD1 (5 bases). The CDR3 has 12 residues. The V end lost 5 bases, the J end lost 1 base, and 8 bases lay between the germline ends. CDR1 and CDR2 (germline): DFQATT, SNEGSKA (reference sequence). CDR3 DNA sequence: TGCAGTGCTGTGGGGGGGAACACTGAAGCTTTCTTT. It yields the protein CSAVGGNTEAFF.

This clonotype was recorded only once. CDR3 DNA: TGCAGTGCTCCAGGGACAGGGGGCGCGTCTGGCAATCAGCCCCAGCATTTT. This encodes CSAPGTGGASGNQPQHF. This chain joins TRBV20-1 and TRBJ1-5, with 12 bases matching TRBD1. This CDR3 is 17 amino acids long. The trim removed 5 bases at V and 2 bases at J, leaving 10 bases unmatched. Per germline, CDR1 DFQATT and CDR2 SNEGSKA (reference sequence).

The table lists this clonotype with a few counts. The chain has TRBV9 and TRBJ2-5; 8 bases align to TRBD2. CDR3 length: 15 amino acids. Germline CDR1 is SGDLS and CDR2 is YYNGEE. The V and J ends lost 0 bases and 5 bases, in that order; junction bases with no gene match: 6. DNA for the CDR3: TGTGCCAGCAGCGTAGTCGGCGGGGGGCACGAGACCCAGTACTTC. Translation: CASSVVGGGHETQYF.

The chain joins TRBV27 to TRBJ2-3, with D perhaps TRBD2 (6 bases). Trimming pared 3 bases from V and 6 bases from J, leaving 10 bases between. Germline lookup yields CDR1 MNHEY and CDR2 SMNVEV (reference sequence). This CDR3 contains 13 residues. CDR3 in amino acids: CASSLGGPDTQYF. CDR3 nucleotide sequence: TGTGCCAGCAGTTTGGGGGGTCCGGATACGCAGTATTTT.

In its sample, this clonotype was seen once. This chain links TRBV30 with TRBJ2-5, with D unclear. The germline CDR1 and CDR2 sequences are GTSNPN and SVGIG (reference sequence). This CDR3 region has 13 residues. Deletions cut 0 bases from V and 4 bases from J, with 9 bases between. Here the CDR3 DNA reads TGTGCCTGGAGTGTATGGAAGGGAGAGACCCAGTACTTC. Its translation: CAWSVWKGETQYF.

This sequence joins TRBV4-2 and TRBJ2-7; TRBD2 agrees at 7 bases. CDR3 length: 15 residues. CDR1 is LGHNA, CDR2 YNFKEQ, per germline. V trimming: 3 bases; J trimming: 2 bases; junction bases outside the gene matches: 7. CDR3 in amino acids: CASSQGTIGAYEQYF. The CDR3 nucleotides read TGTGCCAGCAGCCAGGGGACTATAGGGGCCTACGAGCAGTACTTC.

V gene TRBV9 combines with J gene TRBJ1-1; 7 nucleotides match TRBD1. V lost 1 base, J lost 7 bases, and 7 bases stayed unmatched. CDR1 and CDR2 from the germline V gene are SGDLS and YYNGEE. This CDR3 has 14 residues. The CDR3 spells CASSVTGVMGEAFF. The CDR3, as DNA: TGTGCCAGCAGCGTAACAGGGGTAATGGGTGAAGCTTTCTTT.

The gene calls are TRBV2 and TRBJ2-2; TRBD1 agrees at 9 bases. J gave up 3 bases and V 11 bases, and 4 bases lay outside the gene matches. The CDR3 has 13 amino acids. CDR1 is SNHLY and CDR2 is FYNNEI in the germline V gene. CDR3 sequence: CAPRDRDTGELFF. CDR3 nucleotide sequence: TGTGCCCCCCGGGACAGGGACACCGGGGAGCTGTTTTTT.

The rearrangement uses TRBV6-1 and TRBJ1-1; 7 bases match TRBD1. Germline-derived CDR1 and CDR2 are MNHNS and SASEGT. V shed 6 bases and J 4 bases; nucleotides not matched to a gene: 11. CDR3 length equals 15 residues. The CDR3, as DNA: TGTGCCAGCAGCCACAGGGGTCACATGCTCACTGAAGCTTTCTTT. Protein: CASSHRGHMLTEAFF.

J is TRBJ2-4 and V is TRBV6-1, with D uncertain. Per the germline V gene, CDR1 is MNHNS and CDR2 is SASEGT. This CDR3 has 13 residues. Trimming cost V 2 bases and J 7 bases, with 9 bases left between them. CDR3 amino acids: CASSERARNIQYF. In nucleotides, the CDR3 is TGTGCCAGCAGTGAAAGGGCCAGGAACATTCAGTACTTC.

The chain uses TRBV6-5 and TRBJ2-6, with 12 bases fitting TRBD2. Per germline, CDR1 MNHEY and CDR2 SVGAGI. CDR3 length: 17 amino acids. With 6 bases clipped from V and 3 bases from J, the junction kept 6 bases outside the gene matches. This CDR3 reads CASRLRLAGDGANVLTF. DNA of the CDR3: TGTGCCAGCAGATTACGACTAGCGGGAGATGGGGCCAACGTCCTGACTTTC.

The V gene is TRBV3-1, the J gene TRBJ2-5, with D unclear. The CDR3 runs to 15 residues. Germline V gene sequence: CDR1 LGHDT, CDR2 YNNKEL (reference sequence). The V end lost 4 bases, the J end lost 5 bases, and 17 bases lay between the germline ends. This CDR3 is CASSPPTGRRETQYF. DNA of the CDR3: TGTGCCAGCAGCCCCCCCACCGGTCGGCGGGAGACCCAGTACTTC.

The rearrangement uses TRBV7-8 and TRBJ1-1, with D possibly being TRBD1 (5 bases). CDR1 is SGHVS and CDR2 is FQNEAQ in the germline V gene. This CDR3 comprises 16 residues. The ends were cut back, 0 bases at V and 0 bases at J, with 11 bases in the middle. CDR3 protein: CASSLAIGALNTEAFF. The DNA of the CDR3 is TGTGCCAGCAGCTTAGCCATCGGGGCCTTGAACACTGAAGCTTTCTTT.

The genes are TRBV27 and TRBJ2-1, with D tentatively TRBD2 (6 bases). V was clipped by 3 bases and J by 6 bases, with 9 bases between them. The CDR3 sequence is 13 residues long. Looked up from germline, CDR1 is MNHEY and CDR2 is SMNVEV (reference sequence). CDR3 sequence: CASSFSLANEQFF. In DNA form, the CDR3 reads TGTGCCAGCAGTTTCTCACTAGCCAATGAGCAGTTCTTC.

J is TRBJ2-1 and V is TRBV13, with a tentative D call TRBD2 (5 bases). From germline, CDR1 is PRHDT and CDR2 FYEKMQ (reference sequence). The V end was cut by 6 bases, the J end by 0 bases, with 15 bases between. The CDR3 consists of 16 residues. CDR3 sequence (DNA): TGTGCCAGCAGTTTCCCCACGGGGAGCTCCTACAATGAGCAGTTCTTC. It encodes CASSFPTGSSYNEQFF.

V is TRBV14 and J is TRBJ1-2, with TRBD1 matching over 10 bases. The CDR3 covers 16 residues. Trimming took 2 bases from V and 6 from J; bases not matched to a gene: 9. In germline, CDR1 is SGHDN, CDR2 FVKESK. Here the CDR3 reads CASSQFPGQGTHGYTF. In DNA form, the CDR3 reads TGTGCCAGCAGCCAATTTCCGGGACAGGGGACTCATGGCTACACCTTC.

The V and J genes are TRBV30 and TRBJ1-2, with D tentatively TRBD1 (6 bases). The CDR3 extends over 14 amino acids. Per germline, CDR1 GTSNPN and CDR2 SVGIG (reference sequence). Trimming left V 3 bases short and J 1 base short, with 12 bases between. CDR3 nucleotide sequence: TGTGCCTGGAGGAAGACAGGCTATAACTATGGCTACACCTTC. Translated, it gives CAWRKTGYNYGYTF.

The rearrangement links TRBV28 to TRBJ2-7; unclear D gene. The CDR3 length is 12 residues. Germline-derived CDR1 and CDR2 are MDHEN and SYDVKM. The V end was cut by 0 bases, the J end by 12 bases, with 12 bases between. Here the CDR3 reads CASSLWGRSSYF. The CDR3 DNA reads as TGTGCCAGCAGTTTATGGGGTCGATCGTCGTACTTC.

This chain links TRBV20-1 with TRBJ1-2, with 8 bases aligning to TRBD1. With 1 base clipped from V and 4 bases from J, the junction kept 5 bases outside the gene matches. Germline CDR1 is DFQATT and CDR2 is SNEGSKA (reference sequence). The CDR3 extends over 14 amino acids. The DNA for the CDR3 is TGCAGTGCTAGAGCCGACAGGGGTACCTATGGCTACACCTTC. Translation gives CSARADRGTYGYTF.

This clonotype has a single count. The genes are TRBV5-6 and TRBJ1-5, with 7 nucleotides matching TRBD1. The CDR3 loop spans 20 amino acids. Germline-derived CDR1 and CDR2 are SGHDT and YYEEEE. V dropped 1 base and J dropped 5; count of bases not matched to a gene: 21. CDR3 coding DNA: TGTGCCAGCAGCTTGTTATCGGCCTCCGACAGGGTTGGTGTTGATCAGCCCCAGCATTTT. Translating it yields CASSLLSASDRVGVDQPQHF.